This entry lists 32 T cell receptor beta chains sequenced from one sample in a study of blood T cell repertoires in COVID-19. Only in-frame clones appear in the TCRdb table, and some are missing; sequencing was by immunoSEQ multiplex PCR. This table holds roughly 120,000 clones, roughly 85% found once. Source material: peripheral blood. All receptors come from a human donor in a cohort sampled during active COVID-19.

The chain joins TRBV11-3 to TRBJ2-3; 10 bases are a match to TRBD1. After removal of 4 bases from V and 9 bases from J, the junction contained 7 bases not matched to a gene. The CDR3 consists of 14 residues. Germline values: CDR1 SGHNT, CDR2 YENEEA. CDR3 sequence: CASSSGQGILTQYF. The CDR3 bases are TGTGCCAGCAGCTCGGGACAGGGGATTTTGACGCAGTATTTT.

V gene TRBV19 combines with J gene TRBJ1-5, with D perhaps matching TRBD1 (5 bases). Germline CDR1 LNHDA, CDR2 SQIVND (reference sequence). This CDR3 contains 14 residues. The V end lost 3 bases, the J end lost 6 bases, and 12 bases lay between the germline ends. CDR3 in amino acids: CASSMGGGGQPQHF. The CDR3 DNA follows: TGTGCCAGTAGTATGGGGGGTGGGGGTCAGCCCCAGCATTTT. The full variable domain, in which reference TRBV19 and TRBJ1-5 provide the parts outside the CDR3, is DGGITQSPKYLFRKEGQNVTLSCEQNLNHDAMYWYRQDPGQGLRLIYYSQIVNDFQKGDIAEGYSVSREKKESFPLTVTSAQKNPTAFYLCASSMGGGGQPQHFGDGTRLSIL.

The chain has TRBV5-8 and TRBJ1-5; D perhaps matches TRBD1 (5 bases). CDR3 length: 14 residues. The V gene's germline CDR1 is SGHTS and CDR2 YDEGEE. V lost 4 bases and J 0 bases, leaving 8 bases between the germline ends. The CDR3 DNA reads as TGTGCCAGCAGCCCGGGACTTAGCAATCAGCCCCAGCATTTT. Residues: CASSPGLSNQPQHF.

CDR3 nucleotides: TGTGCCAGCTTACAGGGAAGGGGCAATCAGCCCCAGCATTTT. Protein product: CASLQGRGNQPQHF. This chain uses TRBV2 with TRBJ1-5; D is perhaps TRBD1 (6 bases). The CDR3 consists of 14 residues. Trimming removed 8 bases from V and 2 bases from J, with 13 bases in between. Germline loops: CDR1 SNHLY, CDR2 FYNNEI.

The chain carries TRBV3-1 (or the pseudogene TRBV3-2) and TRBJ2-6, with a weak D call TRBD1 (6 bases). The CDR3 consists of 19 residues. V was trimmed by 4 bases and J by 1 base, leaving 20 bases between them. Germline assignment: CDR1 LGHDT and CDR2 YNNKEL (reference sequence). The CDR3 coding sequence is TGTGCCAGCAGCCCCCCGAAGTACAGGGAAGGTTCTGGGGCCAACGTCCTGACTTTC. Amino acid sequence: CASSPPKYREGSGANVLTF.

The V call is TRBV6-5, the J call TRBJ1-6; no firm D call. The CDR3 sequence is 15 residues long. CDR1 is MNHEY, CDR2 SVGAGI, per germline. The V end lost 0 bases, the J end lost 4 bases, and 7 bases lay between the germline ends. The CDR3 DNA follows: TGTGCCAGCAGTTACTCGACTGGATATAATTCACCCCTCCACTTT. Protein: CASSYSTGYNSPLHF.

CDR3 bases: TGCGCCAGCAGCTTGTATAGCTTGACGGCCACGGGGTCCTACGAGCAGTACTTC. Its translation: CASSLYSLTATGSYEQYF. The rearrangement links TRBV5-1 to TRBJ2-7; D perhaps matches TRBD2 (5 bases). The CDR3 covers 18 residues. The ends were cut back, 1 base at V and 1 base at J, with 21 bases in the middle. Germline V gene sequence: CDR1 SGHRS, CDR2 YFSETQ. Supplemented by reference TRBV5-1 and TRBJ2-7, the full variable domain reads KAGVTQTPRYLIKTRGQQVTLSCSPISGHRSVSWYQQTPGQGLQFLFEYFSETQRNKGNFPGRFSGRQFSNSRSEMNVSTLELGDSALYLCASSLYSLTATGSYEQYFGPGTRLTVT.

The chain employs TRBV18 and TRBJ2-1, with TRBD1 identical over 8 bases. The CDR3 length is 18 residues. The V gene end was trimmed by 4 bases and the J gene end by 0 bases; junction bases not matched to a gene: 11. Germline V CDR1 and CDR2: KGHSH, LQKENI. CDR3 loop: CASSRTGGGTSSYNEQFF. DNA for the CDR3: TGTGCCAGCTCACGAACAGGGGGTGGCACGAGCTCCTACAATGAGCAGTTCTTC. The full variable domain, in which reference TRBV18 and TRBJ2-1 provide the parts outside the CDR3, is NAGVMQNPRHLVRRRGQEARLRCSPMKGHSHVYWYRQLPEEGLKFMVYLQKENIIDESGMPKERFSAEFPKEGPSILRIQQVVRGDSAAYFCASSRTGGGTSSYNEQFFGPGTRLTVL.

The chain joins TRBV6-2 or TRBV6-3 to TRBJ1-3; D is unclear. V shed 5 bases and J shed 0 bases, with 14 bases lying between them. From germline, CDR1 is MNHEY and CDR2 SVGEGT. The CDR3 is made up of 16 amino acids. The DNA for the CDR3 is TGTGCCAGCAGTCACCCGAGCCAAGTCTCTGGAAACACCATATATTTT. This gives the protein CASSHPSQVSGNTIYF.

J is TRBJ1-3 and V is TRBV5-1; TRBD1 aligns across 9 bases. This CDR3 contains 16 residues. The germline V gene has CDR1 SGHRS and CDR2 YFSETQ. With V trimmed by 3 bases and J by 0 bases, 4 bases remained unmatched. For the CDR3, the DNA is TGCGCCAGCAGCTGGGACAGGGAGAGCTCTGGAAACACCATATATTTT. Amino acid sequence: CASSWDRESSGNTIYF.

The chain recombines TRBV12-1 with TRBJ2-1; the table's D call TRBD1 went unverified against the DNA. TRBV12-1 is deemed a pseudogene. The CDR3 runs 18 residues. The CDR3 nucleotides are TGTGCCAGCAGCGAGAAAAGCTCCGGGACAGGACCTCCGGTAGGGCAGTTCTTC. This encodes CASSEKSSGTGPPVGQFF.

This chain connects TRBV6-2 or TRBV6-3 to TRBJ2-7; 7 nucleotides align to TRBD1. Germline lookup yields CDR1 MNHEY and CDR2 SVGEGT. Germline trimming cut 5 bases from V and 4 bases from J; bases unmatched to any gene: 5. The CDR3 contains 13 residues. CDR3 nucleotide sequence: TGTGCCAGCAGTCGGGACAGCTTGTACGAGCAGTACTTC. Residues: CASSRDSLYEQYF.

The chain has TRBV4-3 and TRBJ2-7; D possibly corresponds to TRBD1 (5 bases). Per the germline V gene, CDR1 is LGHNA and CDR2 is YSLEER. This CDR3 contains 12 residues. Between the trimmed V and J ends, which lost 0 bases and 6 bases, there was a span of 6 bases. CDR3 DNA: TGCGCCAGCAGCCAAGATGGGGCCGAGCAGTACTTC. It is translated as CASSQDGAEQYF.

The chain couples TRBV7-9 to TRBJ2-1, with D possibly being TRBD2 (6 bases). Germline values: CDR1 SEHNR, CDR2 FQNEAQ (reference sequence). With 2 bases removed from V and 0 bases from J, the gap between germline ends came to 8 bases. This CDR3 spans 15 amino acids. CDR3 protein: CASSLIGGSYNEQFF. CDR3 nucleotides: TGTGCCAGCAGCTTAATCGGGGGCTCCTACAATGAGCAGTTCTTC.

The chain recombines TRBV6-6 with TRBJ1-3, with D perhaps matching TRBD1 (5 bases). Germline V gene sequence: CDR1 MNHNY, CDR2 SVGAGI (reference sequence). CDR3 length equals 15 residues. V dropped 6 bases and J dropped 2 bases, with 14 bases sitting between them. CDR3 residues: CASRDQTETGNTIYF. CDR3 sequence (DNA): TGTGCCAGCAGAGACCAGACAGAGACTGGAAACACCATATATTTT.

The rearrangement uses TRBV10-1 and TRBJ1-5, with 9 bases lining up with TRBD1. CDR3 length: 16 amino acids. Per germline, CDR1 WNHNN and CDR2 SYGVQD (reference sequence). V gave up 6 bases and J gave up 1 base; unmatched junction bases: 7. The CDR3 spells CASRVGTGQSNQPQHF. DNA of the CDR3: TGCGCCAGCAGGGTCGGGACAGGGCAAAGCAATCAGCCCCAGCATTTT.

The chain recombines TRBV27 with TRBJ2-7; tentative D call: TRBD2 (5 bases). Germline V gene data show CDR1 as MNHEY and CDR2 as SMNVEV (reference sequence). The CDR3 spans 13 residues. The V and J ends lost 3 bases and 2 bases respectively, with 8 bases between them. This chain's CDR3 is CASSFGETYEQYF. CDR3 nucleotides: TGTGCCAGCAGTTTTGGGGAGACCTACGAGCAGTACTTC.

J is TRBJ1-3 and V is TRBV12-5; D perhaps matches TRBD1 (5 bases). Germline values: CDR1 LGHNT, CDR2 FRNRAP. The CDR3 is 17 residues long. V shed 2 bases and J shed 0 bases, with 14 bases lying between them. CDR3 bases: TGTGCTAGTGGTTTGTCTCGGGACTTTCTCTCTGGAAACACCATATATTTT. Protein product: CASGLSRDFLSGNTIYF.

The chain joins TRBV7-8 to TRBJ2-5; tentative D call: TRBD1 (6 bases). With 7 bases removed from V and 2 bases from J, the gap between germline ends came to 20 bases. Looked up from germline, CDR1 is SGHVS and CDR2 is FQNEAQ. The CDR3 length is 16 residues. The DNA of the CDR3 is TGTGCCAGCACCATTTCTTGGACAGCGCTACAAGAGACCCAGTACTTC. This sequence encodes CASTISWTALQETQYF.

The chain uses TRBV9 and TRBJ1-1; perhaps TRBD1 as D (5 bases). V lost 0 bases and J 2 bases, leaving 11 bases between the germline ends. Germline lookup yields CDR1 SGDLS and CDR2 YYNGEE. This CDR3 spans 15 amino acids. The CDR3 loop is CASSVGAGSNTEAFF. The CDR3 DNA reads TGTGCCAGCAGCGTAGGGGCAGGGTCAAACACTGAAGCTTTCTTT.

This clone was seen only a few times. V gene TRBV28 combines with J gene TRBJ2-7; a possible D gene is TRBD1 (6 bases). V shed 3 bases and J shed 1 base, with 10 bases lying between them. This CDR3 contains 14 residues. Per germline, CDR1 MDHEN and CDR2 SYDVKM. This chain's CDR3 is CASSFLDSSYEQYF. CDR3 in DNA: TGTGCCAGCAGTTTCTTGGACAGTTCCTACGAGCAGTACTTC.

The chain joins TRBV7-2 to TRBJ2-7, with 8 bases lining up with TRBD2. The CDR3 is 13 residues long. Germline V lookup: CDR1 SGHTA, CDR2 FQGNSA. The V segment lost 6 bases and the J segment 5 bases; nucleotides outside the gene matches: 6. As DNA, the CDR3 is TGTGCCAGCAGGCCGGCGGGGGGCCACGAGCAGTACTTC. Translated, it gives CASRPAGGHEQYF.

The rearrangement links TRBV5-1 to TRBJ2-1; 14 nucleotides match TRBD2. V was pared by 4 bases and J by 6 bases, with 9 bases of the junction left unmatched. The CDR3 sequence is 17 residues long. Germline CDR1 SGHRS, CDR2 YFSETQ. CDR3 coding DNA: TGCGCCAGCAGCATACAAAGGGGGACTAGCGGGGGCAATGAGCAGTTCTTC. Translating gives CASSIQRGTSGGNEQFF.

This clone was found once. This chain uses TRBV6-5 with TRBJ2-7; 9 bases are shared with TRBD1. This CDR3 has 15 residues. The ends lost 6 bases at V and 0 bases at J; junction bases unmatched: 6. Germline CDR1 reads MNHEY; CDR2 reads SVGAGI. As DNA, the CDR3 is TGTGCCAGCAGCAAAGAGGACAGGGGCTCCTACGAGCAGTACTTC. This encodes CASSKEDRGSYEQYF.

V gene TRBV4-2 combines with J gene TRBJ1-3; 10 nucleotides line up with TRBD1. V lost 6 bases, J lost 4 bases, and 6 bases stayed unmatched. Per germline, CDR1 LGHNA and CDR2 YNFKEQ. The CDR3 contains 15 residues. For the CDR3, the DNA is TGTGCCAGCAGTTGGGACAGGGGAGCGGGAAACACCATATATTTT. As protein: CASSWDRGAGNTIYF.

The CDR3 coding sequence is TGTGCCAGCAGCTTCAGGGGGGCCACACCGGGACTAGCGGGGTATGAGCAGTTCTTC. Translation gives CASSFRGATPGLAGYEQFF. The rearrangement joins TRBV7-2 to TRBJ2-1, with 13 nucleotides matching TRBD2. CDR3 size: 19 residues. With V trimmed by 3 bases and J by 8 bases, 16 bases remained unmatched. Germline assignment: CDR1 SGHTA and CDR2 FQGNSA.

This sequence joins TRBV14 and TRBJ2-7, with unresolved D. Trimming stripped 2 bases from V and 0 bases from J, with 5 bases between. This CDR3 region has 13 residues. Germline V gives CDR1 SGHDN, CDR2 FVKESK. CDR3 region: CASSQSSSYEQYF. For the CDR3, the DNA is TGTGCCAGCAGCCAATCCAGCTCCTACGAGCAGTACTTC. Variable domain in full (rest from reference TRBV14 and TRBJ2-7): EAGVTQFPSHSVIEKGQTVTLRCDPISGHDNLYWYRRVMGKEIKFLLHFVKESKQDESGMPNNRFLAERTGGTYSTLKVQPAELEDSGVYFCASSQSSSYEQYFGPGTRLTVT.

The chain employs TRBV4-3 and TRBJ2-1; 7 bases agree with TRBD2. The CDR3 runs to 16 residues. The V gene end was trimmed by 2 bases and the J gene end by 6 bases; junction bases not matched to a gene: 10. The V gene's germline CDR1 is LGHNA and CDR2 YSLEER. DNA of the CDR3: TGCGCCAGCAGCCAAACAGCGGGGCCATTGCGCAATGAGCAGTTCTTC. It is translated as CASSQTAGPLRNEQFF.

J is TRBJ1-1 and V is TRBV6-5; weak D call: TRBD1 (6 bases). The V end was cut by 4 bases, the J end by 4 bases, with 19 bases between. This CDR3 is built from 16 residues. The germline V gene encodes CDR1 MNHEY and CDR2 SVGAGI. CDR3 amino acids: CASSWEWGPLGTEAFF. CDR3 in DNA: TGTGCCAGCAGTTGGGAGTGGGGGCCGCTGGGCACTGAAGCTTTCTTT.

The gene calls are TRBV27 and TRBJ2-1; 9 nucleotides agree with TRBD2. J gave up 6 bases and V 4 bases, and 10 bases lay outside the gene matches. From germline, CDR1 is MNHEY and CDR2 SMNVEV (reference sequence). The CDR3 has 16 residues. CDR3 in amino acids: CASSSQGLARFNEQFF. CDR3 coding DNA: TGTGCCAGCAGTTCCCAAGGACTAGCGAGGTTCAATGAGCAGTTCTTC.

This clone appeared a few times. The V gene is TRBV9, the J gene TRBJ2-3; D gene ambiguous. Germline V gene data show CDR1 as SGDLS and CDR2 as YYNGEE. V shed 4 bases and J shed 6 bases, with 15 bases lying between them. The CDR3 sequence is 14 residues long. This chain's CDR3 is CASSPGGGPDTQYF. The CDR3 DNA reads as TGTGCCAGCAGCCCTGGCGGTGGCCCGGATACGCAGTATTTT.

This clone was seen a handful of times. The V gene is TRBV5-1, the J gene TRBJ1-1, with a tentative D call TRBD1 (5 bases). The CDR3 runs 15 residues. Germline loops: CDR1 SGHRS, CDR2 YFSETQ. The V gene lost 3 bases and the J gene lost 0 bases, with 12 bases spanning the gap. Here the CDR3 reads CASSSRTSMNTEAFF. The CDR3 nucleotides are TGCGCCAGCAGCTCCAGGACATCAATGAACACTGAAGCTTTCTTT. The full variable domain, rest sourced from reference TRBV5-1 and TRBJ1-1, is KAGVTQTPRYLIKTRGQQVTLSCSPISGHRSVSWYQQTPGQGLQFLFEYFSETQRNKGNFPGRFSGRQFSNSRSEMNVSTLELGDSALYLCASSSRTSMNTEAFFGQGTRLTVV.